This T cell receptor (beta chain) was captured in a study of shared clonotypes between healthy human individuals. Study-wide findings and caveats: Memory subsets generally showed smaller estimated richness than naive subsets did. Clonotype sharing among donors, it was expected, would be affected by sequencing depth.

DNA at 200 ng, some 31,000 T cell genomes, went into sorted-subset replicate PCRs. Method: immunoSEQ multiplex PCR; TCRdb's copy keeps in-frame clones and lacks some. Of hundreds of thousands of clones detected, approximately 95% appear once; the ten largest clones hold about 0.11%. Per the germline V gene, CDR1 is MDHEN and CDR2 is SYDVKM. CDR3 length: 14 residues. For this clone: Its antigen is not identified.

The naive CD8 fraction comprised CD45RO-negative cells positively selected for CCR7 and excluded terminally differentiated effector memory CD45RA+ cells. The receptor's source is a woman in her thirties in good health. Material: naive CD8+ T cells sorted from blood. The rearrangement uses TRBV28 and TRBJ2-5; 8 bases agree with TRBD1. The better agreement between TRBJ2-7 and the DNA end casts doubt on the J call. DNA for the CDR3: TGTGCCAGCAGCCCTCGGGACAGGAGCAACGAGCAGTACTTC. The encoded protein is CASSPRDRSNEQYF.